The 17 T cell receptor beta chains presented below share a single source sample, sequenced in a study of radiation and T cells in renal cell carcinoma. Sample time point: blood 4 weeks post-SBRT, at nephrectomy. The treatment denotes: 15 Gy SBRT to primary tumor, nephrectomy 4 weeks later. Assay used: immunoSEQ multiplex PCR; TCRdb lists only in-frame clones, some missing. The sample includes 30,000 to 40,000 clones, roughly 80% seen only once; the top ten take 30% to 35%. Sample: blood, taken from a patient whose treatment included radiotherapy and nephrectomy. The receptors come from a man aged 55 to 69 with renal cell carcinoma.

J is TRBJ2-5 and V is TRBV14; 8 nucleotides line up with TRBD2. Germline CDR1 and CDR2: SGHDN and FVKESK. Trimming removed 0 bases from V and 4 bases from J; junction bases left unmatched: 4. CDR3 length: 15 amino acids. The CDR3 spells CASSQEGLVVETQYF. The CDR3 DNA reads TGTGCCAGCAGCCAAGAGGGACTAGTAGTAGAGACCCAGTACTTC.

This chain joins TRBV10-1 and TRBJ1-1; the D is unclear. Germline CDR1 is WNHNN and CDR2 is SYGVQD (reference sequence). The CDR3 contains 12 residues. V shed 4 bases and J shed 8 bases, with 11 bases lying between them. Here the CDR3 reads CASSAAGPEAFF. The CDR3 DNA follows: TGCGCCAGCAGTGCCGCGGGCCCCGAAGCTTTCTTT.

In DNA, the CDR3 is TGTGCCAGCAGTGAATCTGGGTTGGACACCATATATTTT. This codes for CASSESGLDTIYF. This chain uses TRBV6-1 with TRBJ1-3; D is ambiguous. V lost 2 bases, J lost 8 bases, and 10 bases lay in between. This CDR3 is 13 amino acids long. CDR1 and CDR2 (germline): MNHNS, SASEGT.

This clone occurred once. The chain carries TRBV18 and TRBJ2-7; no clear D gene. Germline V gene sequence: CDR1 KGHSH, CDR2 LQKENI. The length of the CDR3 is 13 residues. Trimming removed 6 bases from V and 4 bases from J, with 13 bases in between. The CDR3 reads CASSSDPYYEQYF. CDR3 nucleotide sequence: TGTGCCAGCTCCTCCGACCCCTATTACGAGCAGTACTTC.

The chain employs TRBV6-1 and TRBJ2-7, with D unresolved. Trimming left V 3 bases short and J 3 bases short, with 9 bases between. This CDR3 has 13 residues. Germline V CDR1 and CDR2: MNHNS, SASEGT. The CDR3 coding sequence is TGTGCCAGCAGTGACAGGATTCTCTACGAGCAGTACTTC. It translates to CASSDRILYEQYF.

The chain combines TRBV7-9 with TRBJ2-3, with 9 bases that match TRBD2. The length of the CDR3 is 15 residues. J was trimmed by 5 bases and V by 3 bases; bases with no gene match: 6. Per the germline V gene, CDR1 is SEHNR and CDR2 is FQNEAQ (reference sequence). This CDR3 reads CASSLAGGPIDTQYF. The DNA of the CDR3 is TGTGCCAGCAGCTTGGCGGGAGGGCCTATAGATACGCAGTATTTT.

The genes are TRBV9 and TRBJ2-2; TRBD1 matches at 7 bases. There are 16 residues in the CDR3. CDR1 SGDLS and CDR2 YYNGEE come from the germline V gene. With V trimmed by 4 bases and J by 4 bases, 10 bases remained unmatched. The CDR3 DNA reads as TGTGCCAGCAGCAAGCGATATTCAGGGGGCACCGGGGAGCTGTTTTTT. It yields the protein CASSKRYSGGTGELFF.

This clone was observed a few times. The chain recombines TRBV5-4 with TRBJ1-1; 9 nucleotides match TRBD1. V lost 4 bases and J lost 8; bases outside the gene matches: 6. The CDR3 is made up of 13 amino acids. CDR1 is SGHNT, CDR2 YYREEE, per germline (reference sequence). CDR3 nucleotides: TGTGCCAGCAGCCTAACAGGGGGCGGGGAAGCTTTCTTT. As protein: CASSLTGGGEAFF.

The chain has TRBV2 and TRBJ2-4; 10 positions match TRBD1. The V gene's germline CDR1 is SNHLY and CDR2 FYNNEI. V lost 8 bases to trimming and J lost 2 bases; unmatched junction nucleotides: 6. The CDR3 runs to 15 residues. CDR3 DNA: TGTGCCAGCGAGACAGGGGGCCTATCCAAAAACATTCAGTACTTC. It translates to CASETGGLSKNIQYF.

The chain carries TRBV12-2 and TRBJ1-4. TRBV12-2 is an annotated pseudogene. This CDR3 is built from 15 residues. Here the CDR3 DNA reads TGTGCAAGTCGCTCTCGACAGACTAATAATGAAAAACTGTTTTTT. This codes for CASRSRQTNNEKLFF.

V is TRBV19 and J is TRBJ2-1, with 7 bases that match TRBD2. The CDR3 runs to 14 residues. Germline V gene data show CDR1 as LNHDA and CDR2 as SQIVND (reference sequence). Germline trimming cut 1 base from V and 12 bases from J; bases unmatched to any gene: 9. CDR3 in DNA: TGTGCCAGTAGTATAGCGGGAGGAATACAATGGCAGTTCTTC. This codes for CASSIAGGIQWQFF.

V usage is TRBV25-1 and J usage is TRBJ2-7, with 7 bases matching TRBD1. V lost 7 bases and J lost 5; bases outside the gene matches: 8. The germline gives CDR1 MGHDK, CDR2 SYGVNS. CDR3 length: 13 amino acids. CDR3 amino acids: CASKTGQTDEQYF. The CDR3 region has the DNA TGTGCCAGCAAGACAGGGCAGACGGACGAGCAGTACTTC.

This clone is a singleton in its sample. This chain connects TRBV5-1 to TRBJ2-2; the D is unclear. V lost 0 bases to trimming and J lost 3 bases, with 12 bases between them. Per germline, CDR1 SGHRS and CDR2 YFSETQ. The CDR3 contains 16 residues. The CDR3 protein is CASSLGVSSYTGELFF. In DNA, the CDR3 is TGCGCCAGCAGCTTGGGCGTGAGCAGTTACACCGGGGAGCTGTTTTTT.

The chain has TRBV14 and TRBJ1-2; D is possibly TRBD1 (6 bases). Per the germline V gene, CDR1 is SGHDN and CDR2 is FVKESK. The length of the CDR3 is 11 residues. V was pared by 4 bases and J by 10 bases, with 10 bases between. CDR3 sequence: CASSLTGNYTF. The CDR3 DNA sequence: TGTGCCAGCAGCCTCACAGGGAACTACACCTTC.

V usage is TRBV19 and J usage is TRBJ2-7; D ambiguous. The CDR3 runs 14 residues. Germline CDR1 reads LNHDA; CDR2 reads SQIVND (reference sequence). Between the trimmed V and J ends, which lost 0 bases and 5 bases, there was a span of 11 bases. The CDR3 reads CASSIDGLRDEQYF. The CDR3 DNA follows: TGTGCCAGTAGTATAGATGGGCTAAGGGACGAGCAGTACTTC.

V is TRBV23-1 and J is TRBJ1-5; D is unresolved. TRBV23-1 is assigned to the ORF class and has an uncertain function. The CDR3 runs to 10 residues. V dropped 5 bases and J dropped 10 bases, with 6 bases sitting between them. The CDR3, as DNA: TGCGCCAGCAGTTTCCGACCCCAGCATTTT. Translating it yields CASSFRPQHF.

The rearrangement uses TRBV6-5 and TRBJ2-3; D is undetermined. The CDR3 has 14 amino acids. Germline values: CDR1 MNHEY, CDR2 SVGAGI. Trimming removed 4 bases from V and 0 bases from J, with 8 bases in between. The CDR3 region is CASSFLQSTDTQYF. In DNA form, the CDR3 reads TGTGCCAGCAGTTTTTTACAGAGCACAGATACGCAGTATTTT.